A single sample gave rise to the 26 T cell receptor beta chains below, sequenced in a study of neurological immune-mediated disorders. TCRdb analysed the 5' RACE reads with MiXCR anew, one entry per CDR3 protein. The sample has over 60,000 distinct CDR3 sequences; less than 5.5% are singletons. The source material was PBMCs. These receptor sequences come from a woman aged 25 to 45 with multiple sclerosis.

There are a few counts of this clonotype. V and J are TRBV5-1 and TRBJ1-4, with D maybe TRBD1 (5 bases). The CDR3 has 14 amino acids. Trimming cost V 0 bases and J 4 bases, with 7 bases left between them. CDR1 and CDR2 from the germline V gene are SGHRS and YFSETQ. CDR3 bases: TGCGCCAGCAGCTTGGGACAGCTTAATGAAAAACTGTTTTTT. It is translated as CASSLGQLNEKLFF.

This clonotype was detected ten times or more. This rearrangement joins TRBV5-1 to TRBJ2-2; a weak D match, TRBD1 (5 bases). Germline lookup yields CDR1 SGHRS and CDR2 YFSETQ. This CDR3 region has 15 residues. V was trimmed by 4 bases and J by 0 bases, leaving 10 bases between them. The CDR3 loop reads CASSVPQANTGELFF. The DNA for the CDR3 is TGCGCCAGCAGCGTGCCACAGGCGAACACCGGGGAGCTGTTTTTT.

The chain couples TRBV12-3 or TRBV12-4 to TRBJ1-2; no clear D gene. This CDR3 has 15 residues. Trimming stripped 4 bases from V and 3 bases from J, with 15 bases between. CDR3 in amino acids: CASSSTRKGYYGYTF. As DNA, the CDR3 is TGTGCCAGCAGTTCAACCAGAAAGGGATACTATGGCTACACCTTC.

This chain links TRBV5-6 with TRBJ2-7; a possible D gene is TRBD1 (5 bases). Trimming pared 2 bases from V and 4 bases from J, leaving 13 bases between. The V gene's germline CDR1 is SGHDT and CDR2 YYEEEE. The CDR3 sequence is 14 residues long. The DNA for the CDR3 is TGTGCCAGCAGCTTCGGTCAAGGGGTGTACGAGCAGTACTTC. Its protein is CASSFGQGVYEQYF.

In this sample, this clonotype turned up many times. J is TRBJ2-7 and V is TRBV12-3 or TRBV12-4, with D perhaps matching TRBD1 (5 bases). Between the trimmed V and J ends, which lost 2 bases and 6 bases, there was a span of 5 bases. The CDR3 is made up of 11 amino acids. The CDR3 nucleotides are TGTGCCAGCAGTTTACAGGGCGAGCAGTACTTC. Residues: CASSLQGEQYF.

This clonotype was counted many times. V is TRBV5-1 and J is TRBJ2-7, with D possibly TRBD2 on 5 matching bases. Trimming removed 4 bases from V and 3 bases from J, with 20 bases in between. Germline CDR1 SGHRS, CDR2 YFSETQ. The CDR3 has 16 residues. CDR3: CASSPAVDGENYEQYF. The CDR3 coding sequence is TGCGCCAGCAGCCCTGCGGTGGACGGGGAGAACTACGAGCAGTACTTC.

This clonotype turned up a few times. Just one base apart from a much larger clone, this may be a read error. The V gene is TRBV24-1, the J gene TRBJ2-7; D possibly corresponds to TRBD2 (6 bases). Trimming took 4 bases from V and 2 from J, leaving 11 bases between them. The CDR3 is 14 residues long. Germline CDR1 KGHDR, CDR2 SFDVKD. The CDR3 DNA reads TGTGCCACCAGTGAGCGGGAAAGGGCCTACGAGCAGTACTTC. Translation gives CATSERERAYEQYF.

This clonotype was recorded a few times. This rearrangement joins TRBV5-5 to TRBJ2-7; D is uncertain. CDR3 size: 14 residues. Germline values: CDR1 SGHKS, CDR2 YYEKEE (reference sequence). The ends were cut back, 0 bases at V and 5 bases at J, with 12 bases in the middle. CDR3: CASSLGHGRDEQYF. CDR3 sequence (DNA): TGTGCCAGCAGCTTGGGACACGGCCGGGACGAGCAGTACTTC.

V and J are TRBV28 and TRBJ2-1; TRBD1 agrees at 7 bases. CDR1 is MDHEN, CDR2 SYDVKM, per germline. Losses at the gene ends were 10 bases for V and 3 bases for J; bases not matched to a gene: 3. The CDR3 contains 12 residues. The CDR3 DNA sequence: TGTGCCACTACAGGGGTCTACAATGAGCAGTTCTTC. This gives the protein CATTGVYNEQFF. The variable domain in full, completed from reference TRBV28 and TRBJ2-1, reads DVKVTQSSRYLVKRTGEKVFLECVQDMDHENMFWYRQDPGLGLRLIYFSYDVKMKEKGDIPEGYSVSREKKERFSLILESASTNQTSMYLCATTGVYNEQFFGPGTRLTVL.

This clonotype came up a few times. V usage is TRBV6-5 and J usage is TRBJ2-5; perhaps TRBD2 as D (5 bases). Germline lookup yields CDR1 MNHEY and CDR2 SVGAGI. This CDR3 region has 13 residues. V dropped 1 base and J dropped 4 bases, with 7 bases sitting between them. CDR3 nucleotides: TGTGCCAGCAGTTACTTGGGAGCAGAGACCCAGTACTTC. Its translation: CASSYLGAETQYF.

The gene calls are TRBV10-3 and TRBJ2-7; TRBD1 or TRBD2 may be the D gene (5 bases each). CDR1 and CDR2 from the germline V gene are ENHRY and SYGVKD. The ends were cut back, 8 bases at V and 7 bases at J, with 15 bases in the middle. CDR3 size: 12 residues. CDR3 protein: CAIAKGPGEQYF. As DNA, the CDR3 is TGTGCCATCGCTAAGGGGCCGGGGGAGCAGTACTTC.

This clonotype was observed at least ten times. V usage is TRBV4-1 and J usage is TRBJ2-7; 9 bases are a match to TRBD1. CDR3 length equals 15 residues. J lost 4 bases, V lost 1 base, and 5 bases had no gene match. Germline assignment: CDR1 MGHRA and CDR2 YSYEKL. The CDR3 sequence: CASSQGLQGAYEQYF. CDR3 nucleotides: TGCGCCAGCAGCCAAGGGTTACAGGGGGCTTACGAGCAGTACTTC.

The CDR3 loop reads CASSQTGYGNQPQHF. The CDR3 DNA is TGCGCCAGCAGCCAGACAGGGTATGGCAATCAGCCCCAGCATTTT. The V gene is TRBV4-1, the J gene TRBJ1-5; 7 bases are shared with TRBD1. J lost 2 bases, V lost 3 bases, and 4 bases had no gene match. The germline V gene encodes CDR1 MGHRA and CDR2 YSYEKL. The CDR3 spans 15 residues.

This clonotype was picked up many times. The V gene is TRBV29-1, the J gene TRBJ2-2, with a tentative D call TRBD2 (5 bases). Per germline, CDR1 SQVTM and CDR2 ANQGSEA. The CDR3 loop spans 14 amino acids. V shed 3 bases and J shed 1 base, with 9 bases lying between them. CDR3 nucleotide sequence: TGCAGCGTTGATCTAGCCAAGAACACCGGGGAGCTGTTTTTT. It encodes CSVDLAKNTGELFF.

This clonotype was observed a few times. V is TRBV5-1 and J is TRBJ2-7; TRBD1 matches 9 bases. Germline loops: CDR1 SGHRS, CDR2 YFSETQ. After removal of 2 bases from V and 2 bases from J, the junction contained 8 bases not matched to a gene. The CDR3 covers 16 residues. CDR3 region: CASSFSSGQGAYEQYF. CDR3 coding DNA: TGCGCCAGCAGCTTCAGTTCGGGACAGGGTGCCTACGAGCAGTACTTC.

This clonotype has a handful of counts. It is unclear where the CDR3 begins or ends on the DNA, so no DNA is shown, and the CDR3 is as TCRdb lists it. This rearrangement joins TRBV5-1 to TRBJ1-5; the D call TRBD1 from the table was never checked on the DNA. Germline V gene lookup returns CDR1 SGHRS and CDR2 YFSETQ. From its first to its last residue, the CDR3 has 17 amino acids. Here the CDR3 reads CASSLAAWGTGAEPQNF.

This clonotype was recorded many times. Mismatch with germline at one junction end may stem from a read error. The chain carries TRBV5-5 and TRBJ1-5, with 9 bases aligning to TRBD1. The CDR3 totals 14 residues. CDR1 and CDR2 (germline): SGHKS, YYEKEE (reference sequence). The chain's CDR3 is CASSWGQGQRPQNF. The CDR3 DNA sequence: TGTGCCAGCAGCTGGGGACAGGGCCAACGGCCCCAGAATTTT.

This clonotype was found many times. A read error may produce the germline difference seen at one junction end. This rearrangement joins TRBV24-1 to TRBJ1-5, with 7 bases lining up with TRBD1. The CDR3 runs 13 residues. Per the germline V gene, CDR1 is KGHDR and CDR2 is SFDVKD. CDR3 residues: CATSKTGNQPQNF. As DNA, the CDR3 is TGTGCCACCAGTAAGACAGGGAATCAGCCCCAGAATTTT.

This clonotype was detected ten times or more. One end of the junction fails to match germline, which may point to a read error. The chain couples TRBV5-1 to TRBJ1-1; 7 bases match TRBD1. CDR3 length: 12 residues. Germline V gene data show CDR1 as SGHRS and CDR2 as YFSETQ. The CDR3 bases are TGTGCCAGCAGTCCCAGGGGGACTGAAGCTTTCTTT. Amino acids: CASSPRGTEAFF.

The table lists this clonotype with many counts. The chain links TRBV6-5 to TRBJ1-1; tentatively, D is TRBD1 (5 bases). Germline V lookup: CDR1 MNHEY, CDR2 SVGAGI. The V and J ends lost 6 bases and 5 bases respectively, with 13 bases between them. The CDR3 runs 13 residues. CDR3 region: CASSNNRRTEAFF. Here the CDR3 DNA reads TGTGCCAGCAGCAATAACAGGAGGACTGAAGCTTTCTTT.

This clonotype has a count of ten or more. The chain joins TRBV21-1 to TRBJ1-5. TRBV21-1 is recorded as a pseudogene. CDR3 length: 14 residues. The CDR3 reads CASSKGAGNQPQHF. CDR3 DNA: TGTGCCAGCAGCAAAGGGGCAGGCAATCAGCCCCAGCATTTT.

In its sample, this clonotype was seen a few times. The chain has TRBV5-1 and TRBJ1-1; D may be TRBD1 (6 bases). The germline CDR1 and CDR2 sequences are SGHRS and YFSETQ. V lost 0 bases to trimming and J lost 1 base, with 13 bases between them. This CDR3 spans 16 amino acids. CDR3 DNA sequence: TGCGCCAGCAGCTTGGTGGGGGCCAGGCCGAACACTGAAGCTTTCTTT. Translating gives CASSLVGARPNTEAFF. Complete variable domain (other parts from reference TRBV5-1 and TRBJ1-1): KAGVTQTPRYLIKTRGQQVTLSCSPISGHRSVSWYQQTPGQGLQFLFEYFSETQRNKGNFPGRFSGRQFSNSRSEMNVSTLELGDSALYLCASSLVGARPNTEAFFGQGTRLTVV.

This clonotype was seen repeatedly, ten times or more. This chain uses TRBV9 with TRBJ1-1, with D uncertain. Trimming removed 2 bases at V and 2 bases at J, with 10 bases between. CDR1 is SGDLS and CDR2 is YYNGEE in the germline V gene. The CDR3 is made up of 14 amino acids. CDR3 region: CASSVGRENTEAFF. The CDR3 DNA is TGTGCCAGCAGCGTCGGACGGGAAAACACTGAAGCTTTCTTT.

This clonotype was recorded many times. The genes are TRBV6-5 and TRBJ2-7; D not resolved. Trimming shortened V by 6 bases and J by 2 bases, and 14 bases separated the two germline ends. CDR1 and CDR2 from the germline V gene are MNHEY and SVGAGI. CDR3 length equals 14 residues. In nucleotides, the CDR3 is TGTGCCAGCAGCCCCGGAGACACCGCCTACGAGCAGTACTTC. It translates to CASSPGDTAYEQYF.

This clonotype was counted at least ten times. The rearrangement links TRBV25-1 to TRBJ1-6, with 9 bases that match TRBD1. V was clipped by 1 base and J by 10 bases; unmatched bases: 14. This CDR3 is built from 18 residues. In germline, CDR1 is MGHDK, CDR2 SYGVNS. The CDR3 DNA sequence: TGTGCCAGCAGTGAATTTACGGACAGGGGCACTTTAGGCTCACCCCTCCACTTT. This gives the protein CASSEFTDRGTLGSPLHF.

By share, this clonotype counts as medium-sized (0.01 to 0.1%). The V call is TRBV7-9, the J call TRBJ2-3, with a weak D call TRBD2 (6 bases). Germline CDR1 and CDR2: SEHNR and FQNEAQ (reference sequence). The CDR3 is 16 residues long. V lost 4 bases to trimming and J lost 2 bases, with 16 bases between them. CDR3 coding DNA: TGTGCCAGCAGCTCGGGGGTAGCGCCCTACACAGATACGCAGTATTTT. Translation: CASSSGVAPYTDTQYF.